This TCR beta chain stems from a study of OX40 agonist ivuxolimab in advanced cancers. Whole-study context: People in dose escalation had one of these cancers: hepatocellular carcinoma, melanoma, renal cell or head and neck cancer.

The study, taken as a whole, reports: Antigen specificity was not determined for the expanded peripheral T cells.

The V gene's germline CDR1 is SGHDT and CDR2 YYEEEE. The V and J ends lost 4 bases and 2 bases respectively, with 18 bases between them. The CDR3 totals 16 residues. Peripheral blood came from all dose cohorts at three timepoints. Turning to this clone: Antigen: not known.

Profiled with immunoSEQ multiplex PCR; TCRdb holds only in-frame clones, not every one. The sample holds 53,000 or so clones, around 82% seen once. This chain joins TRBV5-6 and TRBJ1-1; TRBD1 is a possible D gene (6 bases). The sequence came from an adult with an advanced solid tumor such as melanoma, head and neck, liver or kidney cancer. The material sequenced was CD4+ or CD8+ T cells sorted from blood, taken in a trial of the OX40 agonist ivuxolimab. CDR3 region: CASSPRGSLINTEAFF. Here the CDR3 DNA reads TGTGCCAGCAGCCCCAGGGGTTCCCTTATCAACACTGAAGCTTTCTTT.